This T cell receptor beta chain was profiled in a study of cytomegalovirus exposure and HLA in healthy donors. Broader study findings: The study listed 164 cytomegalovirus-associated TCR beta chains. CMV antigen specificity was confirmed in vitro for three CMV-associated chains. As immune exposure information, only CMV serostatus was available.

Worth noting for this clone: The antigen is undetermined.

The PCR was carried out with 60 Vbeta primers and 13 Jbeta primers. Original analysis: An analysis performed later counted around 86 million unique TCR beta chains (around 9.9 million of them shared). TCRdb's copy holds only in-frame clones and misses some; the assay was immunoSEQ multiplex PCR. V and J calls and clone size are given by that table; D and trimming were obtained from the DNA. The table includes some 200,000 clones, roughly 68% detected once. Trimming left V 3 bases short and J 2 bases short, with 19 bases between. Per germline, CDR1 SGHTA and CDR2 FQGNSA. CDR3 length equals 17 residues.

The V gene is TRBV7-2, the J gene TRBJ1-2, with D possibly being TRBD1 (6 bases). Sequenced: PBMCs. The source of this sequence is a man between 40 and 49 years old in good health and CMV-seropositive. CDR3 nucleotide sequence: TGTGCCAGCAGCTTCCCGGGGAGGGGGGGCGCGAACTATGGCTACACCTTC. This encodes CASSFPGRGGANYGYTF.